This T cell receptor (beta chain) is from a study of blood T cell repertoires in COVID-19. Study context: PBMCs, B-cell-depleted T cells, or T cells provided the cDNA or gDNA that made up the material.

Trimming took 4 bases from V and 7 from J; bases not matched to a gene: 7. The CDR3 sequence is 15 residues long. Germline CDR1 LGHNA, CDR2 YSLEER. Generated by immunoSEQ multiplex PCR, the TCRdb table keeps only in-frame clones and is missing some. The sample includes about 250,000 clones, 85% to 90% seen only once; the top ten take approximately 1.4%. Sequenced input: peripheral blood. The sequence was collected from a man older than 75 with acute or convalescent COVID-19. The chain links TRBV4-3 to TRBJ2-6, with 7 positions matching TRBD1. Here the CDR3 reads CASSLTQGTANVLTF. The CDR3 DNA reads as TGCGCCAGCAGCCTGACACAGGGGACAGCCAACGTCCTGACTTTC.